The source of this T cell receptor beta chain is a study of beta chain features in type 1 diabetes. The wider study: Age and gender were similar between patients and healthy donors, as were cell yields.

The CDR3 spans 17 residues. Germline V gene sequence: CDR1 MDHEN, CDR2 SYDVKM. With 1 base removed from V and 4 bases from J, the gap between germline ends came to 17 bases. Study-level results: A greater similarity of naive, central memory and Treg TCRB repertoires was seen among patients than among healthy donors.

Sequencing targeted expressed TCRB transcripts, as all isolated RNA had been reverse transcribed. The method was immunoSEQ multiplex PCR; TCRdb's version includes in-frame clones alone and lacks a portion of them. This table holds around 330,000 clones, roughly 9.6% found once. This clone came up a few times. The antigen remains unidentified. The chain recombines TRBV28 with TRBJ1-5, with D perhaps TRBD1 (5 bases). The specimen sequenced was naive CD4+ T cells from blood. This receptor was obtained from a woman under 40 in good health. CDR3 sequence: CASSLSYGGAENQPQHF. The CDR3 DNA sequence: TGTGCCAGCAGTTTATCCTACGGAGGGGCGGAAAATCAGCCCCAGCATTTT.